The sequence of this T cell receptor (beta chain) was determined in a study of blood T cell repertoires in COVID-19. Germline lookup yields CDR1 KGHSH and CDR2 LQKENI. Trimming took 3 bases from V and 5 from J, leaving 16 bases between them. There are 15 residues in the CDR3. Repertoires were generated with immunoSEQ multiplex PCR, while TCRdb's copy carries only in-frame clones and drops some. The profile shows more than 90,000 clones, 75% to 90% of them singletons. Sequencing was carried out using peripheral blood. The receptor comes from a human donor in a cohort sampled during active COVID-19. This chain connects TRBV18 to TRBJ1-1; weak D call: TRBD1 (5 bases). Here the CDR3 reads CASSPERGARTEAFF. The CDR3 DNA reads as TGTGCCAGCTCACCGGAACGCGGGGCGCGGACTGAAGCTTTCTTT.